Given below is one TCR beta chain in context. No antigen is known for it. No much larger clone exists at a distance of one base, and base qualities are not known. From the cysteine up to the phenylalanine, the CDR3 has a length of 15 residues. Just CDR3 DNA is preserved here, 45 bases in frame from base 1. Here V drops 2 bases and J drops 4 bases, and the junction holds 9 bases not matched to any gene. Taken from the germline V gene (reference sequence), the CDR1 and CDR2 loops are GTSNPN and SVGIG. Enrolling through a virtual design, the prospective study's participants ranged in age from roughly 18 to 100 years and lived across 20 to 25 United States geographic areas. To assign participants to cohorts, the prospective study relied on clinical history that participants themselves reported in a screening survey and a study questionnaire. ImmuneRACE Cohort 3 recovered participants were defined by two consecutive negative NP/OP PCR tests, healthcare professional clearance, or symptom resolution. In the prospective study, mobile phlebotomists collected whole blood, serum and a nasopharyngeal or oropharyngeal swab from each participant. Over a roughly two-month period, participants in the prospective study had the option of providing additional blood draws and questionnaires. Blood samples from the prospective study were shipped frozen or at room temperature prior to DNA extraction.

TCRbeta CDR3 regions were amplified from genomic DNA using the immunoSEQ Assay, a bias-controlled multiplex PCR. Per the original workflow: Nucleated cell counts per sample were estimated from amplification of reference gene primers within the assay. To quantify the absolute abundance of each unique TCRbeta CDR3 rearrangement, sequence reads were collapsed and filtered. Productive Simpson clonality was computed per sample as the square root of Simpson's diversity index over productive rearrangements. Drawn from immuneACCESS, this table holds only the in-frame rearrangements with V and J called that TCRdb kept. Clones are partly lost; checked studies trace under half to an unresolved V gene and leave the rest unexplained. The V and J calls and the clone size are those of that table, but D and trimming were determined from the DNA. Across this sample there are roughly 330,000 clones, with about 85% seen only once. The top ten constitute approximately 5% of the sample.

This specimen comes from a study of blood T cell repertoires in COVID-19 (TCRdb year 2020). Background for the entire study: The collaborator samples originated in the United States, Italy and Spain and spanned the acute and convalescent phases of COVID-19. The repertoires were released in a freely available public database meant as a resource for research on the immune response to SARS-CoV-2. HLA class I and class II types, where available, came from metadata supplied by the sample provider rather than from assay-based typing. Subjects who had been exposed to COVID-19, were actively infected with it, or had recovered from it provided the deeply sampled blood TCRbeta repertoires that made up the dataset. The prospective study material was composed of cDNA or gDNA derived from T cells, B-cell-depleted T cells, or PBMCs. The samples were drawn from the first 160 participants of the ongoing ImmuneRACE study and from roughly 1,300 subjects provided by 6 global collaborators. Nearly every sample came with metadata listing a de-identified subject ID, COVID-19 status, age in years and sex.

The paper as a whole reports these results and caveats: How much clinical and demographic metadata was included differed by source and by participant, and the metadata was provided uncurated.

The receptor was isolated from a young woman who had recovered from COVID-19. Here the chain combines TRBV30 and TRBJ1-2, with 8 middle bases fitting TRBD1. Input material: PBMCs or T cells enriched from blood (not recorded which). The CDR3 protein is CAWSSWTGLGYGYTF. Here is the DNA: TGTGCCTGGAGTTCCTGGACAGGGCTGGGCTATGGCTACACCTTC.